This T cell receptor beta chain comes out of a study of blood T cell repertoires in COVID-19. Study details: T cells, B-cell-depleted T cells, or PBMCs supplied cDNA or gDNA.

Germline trimming cut 6 bases from V and 3 bases from J; bases unmatched to any gene: 9. Looked up from germline, CDR1 is MRHNA and CDR2 is SNTAGT. The length of the CDR3 is 16 residues. The age range of participants was about 18 to 89 years, with residence in fewer than 25 US areas. Original processing notes: Estimation of nucleated cell counts was performed using reference gene primer amplification. Method: immunoSEQ multiplex PCR; TCRdb's copy keeps in-frame clones and lacks some. From that table come the V and J calls and clone size; the DNA was used to work out D and trimming. The sample has about 230,000 clones, about 91% seen once.

The chain uses TRBV6-4 and TRBJ2-3; 10 bases align to TRBD1. Sequencing was done on a sample of PBMCs or T cells enriched from blood (not recorded which). This TCR came from a woman in her forties with acute COVID-19. CDR3 residues: CASSEVGGQGTDTQYF. DNA for the CDR3: TGTGCCAGCAGCGAAGTCGGGGGACAGGGGACAGATACGCAGTATTTT.